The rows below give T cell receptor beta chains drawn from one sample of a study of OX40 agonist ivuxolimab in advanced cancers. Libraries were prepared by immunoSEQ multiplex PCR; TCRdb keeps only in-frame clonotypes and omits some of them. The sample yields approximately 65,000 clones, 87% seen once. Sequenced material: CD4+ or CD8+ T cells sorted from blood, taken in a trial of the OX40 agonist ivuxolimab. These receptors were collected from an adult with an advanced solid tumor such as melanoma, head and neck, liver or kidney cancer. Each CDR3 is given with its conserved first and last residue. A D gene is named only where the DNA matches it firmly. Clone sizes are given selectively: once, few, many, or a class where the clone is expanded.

CASSEVKGSGQPQHF	TGTGCCAGCAGTGAAGTCAAGGGTTCAGGTCAGCCCCAGCATTTT	NA	TRBJ1-5	TRBV6-1	NA
CASSAPQVPGELFF	TGTGCCAGCAGCGCACCCCAGGTTCCCGGGGAGCTGTTTTTT	NA	TRBJ2-2	TRBV11-2	NA
CASSSLRGTETQYF	TGTGCCAGCAGTTCTCTACGGGGGACAGAGACCCAGTACTTC	NA	TRBJ2-5	TRBV28	NA
CASSLRENIQETQYF	TGTGCCAGCAGCTTAAGGGAGAACATCCAAGAGACCCAGTACTTC	NA	TRBJ2-5	TRBV7-9	NA
CASTTGGQPNQPQHF	TGTGCCAGTACTACTGGGGGACAGCCCAACCAGCCCCAGCATTTT	TRBD1	TRBJ1-5	TRBV19	NA
CASTGPIQETQYF	TGCGCCAGCACTGGGCCAATACAAGAGACCCAGTACTTC	NA	TRBJ2-5	TRBV5-1	NA
CSVGGNHEQYF	TGCAGCGTTGGAGGGAACCACGAGCAGTACTTC	NA	TRBJ2-7	TRBV29-1	NA
CASSEAGRVFGYTF	TGTGCCAGCAGTGAAGCGGGAAGGGTATTCGGCTACACCTTC	NA	TRBJ1-2	TRBV2	NA
CAWNRGSSYEQYF	TGTGCCTGGAATCGCGGGAGCTCCTACGAGCAGTACTTC	TRBD2	TRBJ2-7	TRBV30	once
CASSLSAGGDEKLFF	TGTGCCAGCAGCTTATCGGCAGGGGGTGATGAAAAACTGTTTTTT	TRBD1	TRBJ1-4	TRBV5-5	NA
CASSQAGGRTEAFF	TGTGCCAGCAGCCAAGCAGGGGGCCGGACTGAAGCTTTCTTT	TRBD1	TRBJ1-1	TRBV14	NA
CAWRINYEQYF	TGTGCCTGGAGAATCAACTACGAGCAGTACTTC	NA	TRBJ2-7	TRBV30	NA
CASKLDTDTQYF	TGTGCCAGCAAATTGGACACAGATACGCAGTATTTT	NA	TRBJ2-3	TRBV7-9	NA
CATSWGDEQFF	TGTGCCACCAGCTGGGGGGATGAGCAGTTCTTC	NA	TRBJ2-1	TRBV15	NA
CASSRKLAGGETQYF	TGTGCCAGCAGCCGGAAACTAGCGGGGGGAGAGACCCAGTACTTC	TRBD2	TRBJ2-5	TRBV5-4	NA
CASSLEDTDTQYF	TGCGCCAGCAGCTTGGAGGACACAGATACGCAGTATTTT	NA	TRBJ2-3	TRBV5-1	NA
CAIRRDLNQPQHF	TGTGCCATCAGGAGGGACCTCAATCAGCCCCAGCATTTT	NA	TRBJ1-5	TRBV10-3	few
CAWSRKWQATF	TGTGCCTGGAGTCGTAAGTGGCAGGCCACCTTC	NA	TRBJ1-2	TRBV30	NA
CASSPLQGRNTEAFF	TGTGCCAGCTCACCACTGCAGGGACGGAACACTGAAGCTTTCTTT	NA	TRBJ1-1	TRBV18	NA
CASSSGVPNTGELFF	TGCGCCAGCAGCTCAGGGGTTCCGAACACCGGGGAGCTGTTTTTT	NA	TRBJ2-2	TRBV5-1	once
CASSLRGQDTQYF	TGCGCCAGCAGCCTCCGGGGCCAAGATACGCAGTATTTT	NA	TRBJ2-3	TRBV5-1	NA
CASSSSLSGNTIYF	TGCGCCAGCAGCTCCTCCCTCTCTGGAAACACCATATATTTT	NA	TRBJ1-3	TRBV5-1	NA
CASTSTSGTQYF	TGTGCCAGCACCTCGACTAGCGGTACGCAGTATTTT	TRBD2	TRBJ2-3	TRBV7-2	NA